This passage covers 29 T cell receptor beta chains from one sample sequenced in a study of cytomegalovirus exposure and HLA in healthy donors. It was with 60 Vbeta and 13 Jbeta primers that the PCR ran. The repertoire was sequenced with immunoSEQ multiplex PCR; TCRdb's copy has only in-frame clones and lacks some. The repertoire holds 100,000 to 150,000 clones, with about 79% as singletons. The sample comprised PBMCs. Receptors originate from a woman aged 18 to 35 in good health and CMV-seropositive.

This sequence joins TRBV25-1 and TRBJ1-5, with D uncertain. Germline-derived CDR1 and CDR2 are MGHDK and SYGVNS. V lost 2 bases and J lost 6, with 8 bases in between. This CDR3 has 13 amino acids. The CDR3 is CASSEVRGQPQHF. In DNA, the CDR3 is TGTGCCAGCAGTGAAGTTCGAGGTCAGCCCCAGCATTTT.

In nucleotides, the CDR3 is TGTGCCTCCAGGGGGCGGGGATCTGCAGATACGCAGTATTTT. Encoded protein: CASRGRGSADTQYF. The chain uses TRBV10-3 and TRBJ2-3, with TRBD1 identical over 8 bases. The V gene's germline CDR1 is ENHRY and CDR2 SYGVKD. With 11 bases clipped from V and 4 bases from J, the junction kept 11 bases outside the gene matches. CDR3 length equals 14 residues.

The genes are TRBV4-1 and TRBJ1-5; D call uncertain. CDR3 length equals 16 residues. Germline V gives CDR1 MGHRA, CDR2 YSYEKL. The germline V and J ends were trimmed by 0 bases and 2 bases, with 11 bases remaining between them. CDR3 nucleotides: TGCGCCAGCAGCCAAGATAGAGGGTTAGGCAATCAGCCCCAGCATTTT. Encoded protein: CASSQDRGLGNQPQHF.

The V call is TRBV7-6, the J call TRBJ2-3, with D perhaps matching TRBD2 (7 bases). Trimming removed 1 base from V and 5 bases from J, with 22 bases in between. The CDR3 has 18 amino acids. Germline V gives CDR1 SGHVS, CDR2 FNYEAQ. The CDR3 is CASSLEGERGAVLDTQYF. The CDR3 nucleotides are TGTGCCAGCAGCTTAGAGGGGGAACGGGGGGCCGTCCTAGATACGCAGTATTTT.

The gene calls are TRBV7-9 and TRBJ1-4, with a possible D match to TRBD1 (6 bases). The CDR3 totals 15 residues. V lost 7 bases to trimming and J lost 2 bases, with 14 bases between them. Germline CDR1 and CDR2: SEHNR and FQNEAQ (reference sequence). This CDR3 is CASNFGGATNEKLFF. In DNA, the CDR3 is TGTGCCAGCAACTTTGGGGGCGCGACTAATGAAAAACTGTTTTTT.

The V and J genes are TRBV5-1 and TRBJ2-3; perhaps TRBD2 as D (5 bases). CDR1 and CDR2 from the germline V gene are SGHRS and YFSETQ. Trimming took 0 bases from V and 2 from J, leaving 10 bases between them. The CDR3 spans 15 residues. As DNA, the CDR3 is TGCGCCAGCAGCTTGGACGGGAAGATCACAGATACGCAGTATTTT. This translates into CASSLDGKITDTQYF.

The CDR3 DNA is TGTGCCAGCAGAGGGCCCGGGACAGTGAACACTGAAGCTTTCTTT. Translation gives CASRGPGTVNTEAFF. V gene TRBV6-6 combines with J gene TRBJ1-1; 7 nucleotides align to TRBD1. V was clipped by 6 bases and J by 0 bases; unmatched bases: 7. Germline assignment: CDR1 MNHNY and CDR2 SVGAGI (reference sequence). The CDR3 is made up of 15 amino acids.

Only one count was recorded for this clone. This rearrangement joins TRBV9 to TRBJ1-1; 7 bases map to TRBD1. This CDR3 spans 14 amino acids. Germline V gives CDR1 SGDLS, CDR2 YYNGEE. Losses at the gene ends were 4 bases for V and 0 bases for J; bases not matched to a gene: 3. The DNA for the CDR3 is TGTGCCAGCAGCATCGGGACAGTGAACACTGAAGCTTTCTTT. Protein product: CASSIGTVNTEAFF. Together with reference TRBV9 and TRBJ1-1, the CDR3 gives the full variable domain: DSGVTQTPKHLITATGQRVTLRCSPRSGDLSVYWYQQSLDQGLQFLIQYYNGEERAKGNILERFSAQQFPDLHSELNLSSLELGDSALYFCASSIGTVNTEAFFGQGTRLTVV.

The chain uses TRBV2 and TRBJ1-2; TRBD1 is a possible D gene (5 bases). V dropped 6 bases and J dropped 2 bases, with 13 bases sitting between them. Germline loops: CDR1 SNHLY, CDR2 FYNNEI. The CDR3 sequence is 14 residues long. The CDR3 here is CASRDTYLNYGYTF. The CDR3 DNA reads TGTGCCAGCAGGGACACTTATCTAAACTATGGCTACACCTTC.

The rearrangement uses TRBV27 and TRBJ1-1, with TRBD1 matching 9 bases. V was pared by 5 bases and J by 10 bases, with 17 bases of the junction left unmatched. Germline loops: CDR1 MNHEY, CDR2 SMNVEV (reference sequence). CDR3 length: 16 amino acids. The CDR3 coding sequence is TGTGCCAGCAGTGAAGAGCCCAGTAGGACAGGGGAGGGAGCTTTCTTT. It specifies CASSEEPSRTGEGAFF.

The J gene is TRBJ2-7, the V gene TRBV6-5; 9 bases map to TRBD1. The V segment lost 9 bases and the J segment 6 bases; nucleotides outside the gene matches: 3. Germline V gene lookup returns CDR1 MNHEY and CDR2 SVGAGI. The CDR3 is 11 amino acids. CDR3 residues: CASRQGVEQYF. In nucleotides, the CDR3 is TGTGCCAGTCGACAGGGGGTCGAGCAGTACTTC.

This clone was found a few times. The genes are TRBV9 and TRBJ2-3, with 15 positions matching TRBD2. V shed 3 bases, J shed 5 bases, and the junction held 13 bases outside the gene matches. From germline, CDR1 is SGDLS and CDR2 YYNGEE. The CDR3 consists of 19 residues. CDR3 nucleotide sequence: TGTGCCAGCAGCGCCCGACTGGGTACGGGACTAGCGGGGGGAGATACGCAGTATTTT. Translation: CASSARLGTGLAGGDTQYF.

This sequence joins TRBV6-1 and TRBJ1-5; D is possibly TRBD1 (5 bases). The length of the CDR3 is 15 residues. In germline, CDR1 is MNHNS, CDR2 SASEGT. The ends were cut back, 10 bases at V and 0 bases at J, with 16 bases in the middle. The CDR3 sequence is CATGGYSNSNQPQHF. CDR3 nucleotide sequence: TGTGCCACCGGGGGATACAGTAATAGCAATCAGCCCCAGCATTTT.

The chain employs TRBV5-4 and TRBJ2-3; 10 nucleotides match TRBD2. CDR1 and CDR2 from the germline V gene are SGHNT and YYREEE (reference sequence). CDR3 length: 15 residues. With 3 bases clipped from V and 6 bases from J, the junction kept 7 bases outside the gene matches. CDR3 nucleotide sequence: TGTGCCAGCAGCTCTACTAGCGGGGCCCGGGATACGCAGTATTTT. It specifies CASSSTSGARDTQYF.

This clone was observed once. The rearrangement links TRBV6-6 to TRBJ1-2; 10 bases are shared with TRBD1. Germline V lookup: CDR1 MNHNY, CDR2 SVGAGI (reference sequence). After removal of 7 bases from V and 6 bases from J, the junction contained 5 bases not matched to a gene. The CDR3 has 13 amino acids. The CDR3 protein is CASKLTGGHGYTF. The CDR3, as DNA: TGTGCCAGCAAACTGACAGGGGGCCATGGCTACACCTTC.

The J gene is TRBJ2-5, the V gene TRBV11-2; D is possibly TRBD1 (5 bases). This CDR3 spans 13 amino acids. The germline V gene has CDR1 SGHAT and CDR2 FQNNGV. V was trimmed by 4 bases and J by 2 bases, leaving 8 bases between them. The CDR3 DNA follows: TGTGCCAGCAGCTGGACACCTCAAGAGACCCAGTACTTC. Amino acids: CASSWTPQETQYF. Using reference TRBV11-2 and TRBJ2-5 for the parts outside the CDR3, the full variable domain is EAGVAQSPRYKIIEKRQSVAFWCNPISGHATLYWYQQILGQGPKLLIQFQNNGVVDDSQLPKDRFSAERLKGVDSTLKIQPAKLEDSAVYLCASSWTPQETQYFGPGTRLLVL.

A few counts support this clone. The CDR3 DNA sequence: TGTGCCAGCAGTGTTAGGGGTTCGGGCACTGAAGCTTTCTTT. Its translation: CASSVRGSGTEAFF. V usage is TRBV2 and J usage is TRBJ1-1, with D perhaps TRBD1 (5 bases). Germline CDR1 is SNHLY and CDR2 is FYNNEI. Trimming removed 4 bases at V and 4 bases at J, with 13 bases between. CDR3 length: 14 amino acids. Using reference TRBV2 and TRBJ1-1 for the parts outside the CDR3, the full variable domain is EPEVTQTPSHQVTQMGQEVILRCVPISNHLYFYWYRQILGQKVEFLVSFYNNEISEKSEIFDDQFSVERPDGSNFTLKIRSTKLEDSAMYFCASSVRGSGTEAFFGQGTRLTVV.

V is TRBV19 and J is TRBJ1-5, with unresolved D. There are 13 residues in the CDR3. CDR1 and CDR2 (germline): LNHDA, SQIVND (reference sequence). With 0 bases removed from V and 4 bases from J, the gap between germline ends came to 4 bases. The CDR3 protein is CASSIEANQPQHF. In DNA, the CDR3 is TGTGCCAGTAGTATAGAGGCTAATCAGCCCCAGCATTTT.

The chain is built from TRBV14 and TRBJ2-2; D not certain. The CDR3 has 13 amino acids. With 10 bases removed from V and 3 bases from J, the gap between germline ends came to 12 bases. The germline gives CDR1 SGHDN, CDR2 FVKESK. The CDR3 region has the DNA TGTGCCATCCTTCAGGTGTACACCGGGGAGCTGTTTTTT. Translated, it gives CAILQVYTGELFF.

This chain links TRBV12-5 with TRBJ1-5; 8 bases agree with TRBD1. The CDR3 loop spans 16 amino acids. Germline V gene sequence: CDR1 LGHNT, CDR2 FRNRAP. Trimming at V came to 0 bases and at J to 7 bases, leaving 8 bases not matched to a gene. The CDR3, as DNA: TGTGCTAGTGGTTTGGTACTCACAGGGGGAGGGCAGCCCCAGCATTTT. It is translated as CASGLVLTGGGQPQHF.

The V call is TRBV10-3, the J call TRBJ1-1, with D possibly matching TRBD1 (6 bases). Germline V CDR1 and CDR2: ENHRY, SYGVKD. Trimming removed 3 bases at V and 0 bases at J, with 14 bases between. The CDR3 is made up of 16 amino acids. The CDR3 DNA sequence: TGTGCCATCAGTGATCGGGACACTCTCATGAACACTGAAGCTTTCTTT. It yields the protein CAISDRDTLMNTEAFF.

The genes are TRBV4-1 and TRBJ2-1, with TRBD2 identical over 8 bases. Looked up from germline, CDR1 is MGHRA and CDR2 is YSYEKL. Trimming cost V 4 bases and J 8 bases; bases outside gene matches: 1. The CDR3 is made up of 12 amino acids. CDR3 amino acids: CASSLGGDEQFF. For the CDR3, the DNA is TGCGCCAGCAGCCTCGGGGGGGATGAGCAGTTCTTC.

The CDR3 DNA sequence: TGTGCCAGCAGGGATAGGGGTCCAGATACGCAGTATTTT. The encoded protein is CASRDRGPDTQYF. The V gene is TRBV6-5, the J gene TRBJ2-3, with a tentative D call TRBD1 (5 bases). The CDR3 is 13 amino acids. Germline lookup yields CDR1 MNHEY and CDR2 SVGAGI. Trimming took 6 bases from V and 4 from J, leaving 11 bases between them.

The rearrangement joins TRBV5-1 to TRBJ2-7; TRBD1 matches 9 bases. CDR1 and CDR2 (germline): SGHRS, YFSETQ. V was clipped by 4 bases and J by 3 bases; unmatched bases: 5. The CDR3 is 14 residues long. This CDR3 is CASSQTTGGYEQYF. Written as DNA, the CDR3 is TGCGCCAGCAGCCAGACGACAGGGGGCTACGAGCAGTACTTC.

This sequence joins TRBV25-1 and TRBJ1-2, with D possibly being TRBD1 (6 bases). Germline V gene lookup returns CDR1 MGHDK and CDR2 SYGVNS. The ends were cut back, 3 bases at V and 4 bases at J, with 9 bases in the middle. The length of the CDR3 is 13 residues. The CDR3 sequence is CASSDPDSYGYTF. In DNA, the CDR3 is TGTGCCAGCAGTGACCCGGACAGCTATGGCTACACCTTC.

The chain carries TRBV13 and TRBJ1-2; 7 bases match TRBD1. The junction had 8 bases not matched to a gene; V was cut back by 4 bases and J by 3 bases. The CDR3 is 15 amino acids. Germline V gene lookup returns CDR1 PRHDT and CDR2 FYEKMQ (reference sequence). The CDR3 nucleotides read TGTGCCAGCAGCTCAGACAGGGCCAATGACTATGGCTACACCTTC. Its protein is CASSSDRANDYGYTF.

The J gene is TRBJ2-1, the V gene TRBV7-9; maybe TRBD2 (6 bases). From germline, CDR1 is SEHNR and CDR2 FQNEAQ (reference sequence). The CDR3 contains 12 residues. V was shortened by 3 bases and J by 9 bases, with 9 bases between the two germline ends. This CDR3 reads CASSFVGGEQFF. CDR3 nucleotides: TGTGCCAGCAGCTTTGTGGGAGGTGAGCAGTTCTTC.

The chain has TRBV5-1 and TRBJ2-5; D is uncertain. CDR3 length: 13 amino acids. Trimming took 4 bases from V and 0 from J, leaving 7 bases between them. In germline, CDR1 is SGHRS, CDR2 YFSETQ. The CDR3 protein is CASSPGYQETQYF. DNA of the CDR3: TGCGCCAGCAGCCCCGGGTACCAAGAGACCCAGTACTTC. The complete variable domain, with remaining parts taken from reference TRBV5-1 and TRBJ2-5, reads KAGVTQTPRYLIKTRGQQVTLSCSPISGHRSVSWYQQTPGQGLQFLFEYFSETQRNKGNFPGRFSGRQFSNSRSEMNVSTLELGDSALYLCASSPGYQETQYFGPGTRLLVL.

In nucleotides, the CDR3 is TGTGCCAGCAGCTTGGGGACAGGGCTCACACCCCTCCACTTT. This codes for CASSLGTGLTPLHF. V usage is TRBV5-4 and J usage is TRBJ1-6; 8 positions match TRBD1. Germline CDR1 and CDR2: SGHNT and YYREEE (reference sequence). The CDR3 is made up of 14 amino acids. The V and J ends lost 0 bases and 11 bases, in that order; junction bases with no gene match: 4.